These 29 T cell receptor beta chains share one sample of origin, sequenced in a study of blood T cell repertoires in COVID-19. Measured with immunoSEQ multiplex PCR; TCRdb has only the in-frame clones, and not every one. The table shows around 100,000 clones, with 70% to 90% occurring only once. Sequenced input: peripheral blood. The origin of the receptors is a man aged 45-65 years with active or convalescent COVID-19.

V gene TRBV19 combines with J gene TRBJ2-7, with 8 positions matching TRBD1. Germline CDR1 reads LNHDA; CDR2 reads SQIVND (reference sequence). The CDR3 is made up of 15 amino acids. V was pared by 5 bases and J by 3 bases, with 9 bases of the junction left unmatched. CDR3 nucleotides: TGTGCCAGTAGTTCGCCGGGACAGGCGAACTACGAGCAGTACTTC. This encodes CASSSPGQANYEQYF.

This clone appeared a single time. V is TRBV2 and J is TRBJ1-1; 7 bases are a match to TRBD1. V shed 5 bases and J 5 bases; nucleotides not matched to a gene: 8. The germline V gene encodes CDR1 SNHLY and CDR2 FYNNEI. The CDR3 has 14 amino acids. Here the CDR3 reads CASSQTGDVTEAFF. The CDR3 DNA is TGTGCCAGCAGTCAAACAGGGGATGTTACTGAAGCTTTCTTT.

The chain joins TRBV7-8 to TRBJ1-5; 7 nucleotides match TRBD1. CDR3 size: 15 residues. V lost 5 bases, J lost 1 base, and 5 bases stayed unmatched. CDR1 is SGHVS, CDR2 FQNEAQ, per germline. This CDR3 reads CASSLTGNSNQPQHF. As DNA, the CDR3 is TGTGCCAGCAGCCTGACAGGGAACAGCAATCAGCCCCAGCATTTT. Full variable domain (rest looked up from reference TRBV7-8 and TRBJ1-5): GAGVSQSPRYKVAKRGQDVALRCDPISGHVSLFWYQQALGQGPEFLTYFQNEAQLDKSGLPSDRFFAERPEGSVSTLKIQRTQQEDSAVYLCASSLTGNSNQPQHFGDGTRLSIL.

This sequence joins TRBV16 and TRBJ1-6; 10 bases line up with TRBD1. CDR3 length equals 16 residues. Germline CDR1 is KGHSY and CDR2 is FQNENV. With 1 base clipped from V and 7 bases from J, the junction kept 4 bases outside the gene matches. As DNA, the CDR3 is TGTGCCAGCAGCCAATTCGCGGGACAGGGGAATTCACCCCTCCACTTT. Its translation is CASSQFAGQGNSPLHF.

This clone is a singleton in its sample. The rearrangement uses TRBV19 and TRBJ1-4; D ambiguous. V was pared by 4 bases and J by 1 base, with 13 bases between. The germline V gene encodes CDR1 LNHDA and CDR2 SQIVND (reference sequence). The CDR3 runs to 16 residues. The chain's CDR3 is CASSKINTITNEKLFF. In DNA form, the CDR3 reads TGTGCCAGTAGTAAAATTAACACCATAACTAATGAAAAACTGTTTTTT.

CDR3 sequence: CASKNGAGNTIYF. The CDR3 nucleotides read TGTGCCAGCAAGAACGGTGCTGGAAACACCATATATTTT. This chain links TRBV2 with TRBJ1-3; D unresolved. CDR1 is SNHLY, CDR2 FYNNEI, per germline. The CDR3 has 13 amino acids. V lost 7 bases and J lost 2, with 9 bases in between.

This CDR3 reads CASSFGARGTGELFF. As DNA, the CDR3 is TGTGCCAGCAGCTTTGGGGCCCGGGGGACCGGGGAGCTGTTTTTT. The V and J genes are TRBV5-4 and TRBJ2-2, with D perhaps matching TRBD2 (6 bases). Trimming cost V 2 bases and J 5 bases, with 13 bases left between them. CDR3 size: 15 residues. Germline loops: CDR1 SGHNT, CDR2 YYREEE (reference sequence). Full variable domain (rest looked up from reference TRBV5-4 and TRBJ2-2): ETGVTQSPTHLIKTRGQQVTLRCSSQSGHNTVSWYQQALGQGPQFIFQYYREEENGRGNFPPRFSGLQFPNYSSELNVNALELDDSALYLCASSFGARGTGELFFGEGSRLTVL.

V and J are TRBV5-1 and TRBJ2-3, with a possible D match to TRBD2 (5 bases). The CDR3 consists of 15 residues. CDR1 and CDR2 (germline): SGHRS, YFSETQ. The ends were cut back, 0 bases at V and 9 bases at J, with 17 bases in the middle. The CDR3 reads CASSLGRRPSSTQYF. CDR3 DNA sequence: TGCGCCAGCAGCTTGGGCAGGAGGCCGTCGAGCACGCAGTATTTT.

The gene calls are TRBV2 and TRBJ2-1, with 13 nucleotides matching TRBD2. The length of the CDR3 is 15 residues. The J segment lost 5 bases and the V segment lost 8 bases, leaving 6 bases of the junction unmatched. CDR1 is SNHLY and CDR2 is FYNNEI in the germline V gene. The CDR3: CASRRTSGGDNEQFF. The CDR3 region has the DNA TGTGCCAGCCGACGGACTAGCGGGGGAGACAATGAGCAGTTCTTC.

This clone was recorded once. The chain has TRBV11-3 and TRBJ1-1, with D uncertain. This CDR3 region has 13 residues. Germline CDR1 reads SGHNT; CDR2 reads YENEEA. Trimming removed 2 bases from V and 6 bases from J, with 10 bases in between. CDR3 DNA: TGTGCCAGCAGCTTATCTCGGGAGGCTGAAGCTTTCTTT. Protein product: CASSLSREAEAFF.

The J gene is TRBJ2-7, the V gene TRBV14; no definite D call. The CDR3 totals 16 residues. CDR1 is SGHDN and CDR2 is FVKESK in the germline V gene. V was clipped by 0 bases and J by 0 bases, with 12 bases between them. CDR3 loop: CASSQDKTYLSYEQYF. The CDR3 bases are TGTGCCAGCAGCCAAGATAAAACTTACCTCTCCTACGAGCAGTACTTC.

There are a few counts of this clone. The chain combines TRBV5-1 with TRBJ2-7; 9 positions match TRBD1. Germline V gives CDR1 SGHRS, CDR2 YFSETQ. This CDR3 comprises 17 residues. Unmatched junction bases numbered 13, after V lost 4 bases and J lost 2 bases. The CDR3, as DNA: TGCGCCAGCAGCCCACTAGGACAGGGGCTCGGGCCCTACGAGCAGTACTTC. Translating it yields CASSPLGQGLGPYEQYF.

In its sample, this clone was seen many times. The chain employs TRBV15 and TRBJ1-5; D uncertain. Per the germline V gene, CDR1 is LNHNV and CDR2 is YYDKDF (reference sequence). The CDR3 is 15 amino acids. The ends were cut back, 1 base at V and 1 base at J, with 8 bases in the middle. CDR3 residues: CATSRVSLSNQPQHF. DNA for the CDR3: TGTGCCACCAGCAGAGTTTCACTGAGCAATCAGCCCCAGCATTTT.

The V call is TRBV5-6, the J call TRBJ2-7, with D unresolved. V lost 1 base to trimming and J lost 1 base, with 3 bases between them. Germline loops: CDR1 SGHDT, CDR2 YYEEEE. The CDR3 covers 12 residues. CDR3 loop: CASSLLSYEQYF. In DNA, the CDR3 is TGTGCCAGCAGCTTGTTATCCTACGAGCAGTACTTC.

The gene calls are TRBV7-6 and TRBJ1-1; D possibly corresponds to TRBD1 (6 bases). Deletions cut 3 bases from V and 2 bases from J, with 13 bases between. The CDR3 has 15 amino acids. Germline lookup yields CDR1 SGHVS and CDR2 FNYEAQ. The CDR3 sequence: CASSLMPTGNTEAFF. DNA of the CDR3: TGTGCCAGCAGCTTGATGCCGACAGGAAACACTGAAGCTTTCTTT.

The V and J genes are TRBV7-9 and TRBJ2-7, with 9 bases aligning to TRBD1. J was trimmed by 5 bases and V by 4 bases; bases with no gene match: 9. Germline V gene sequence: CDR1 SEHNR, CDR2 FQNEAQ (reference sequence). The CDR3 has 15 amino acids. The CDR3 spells CASSSTGTGPHEQYF. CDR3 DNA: TGTGCCAGCAGCTCTACCGGGACAGGGCCCCACGAGCAGTACTTC.

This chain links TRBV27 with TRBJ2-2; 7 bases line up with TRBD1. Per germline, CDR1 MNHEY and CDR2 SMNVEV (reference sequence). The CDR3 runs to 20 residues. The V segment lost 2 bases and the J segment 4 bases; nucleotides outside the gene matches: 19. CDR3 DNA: TGTGCCAGCAGTTTAAAACCCCCTGTTTTAGGGGGCTATGGCACCGGGGAGCTGTTTTTT. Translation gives CASSLKPPVLGGYGTGELFF.

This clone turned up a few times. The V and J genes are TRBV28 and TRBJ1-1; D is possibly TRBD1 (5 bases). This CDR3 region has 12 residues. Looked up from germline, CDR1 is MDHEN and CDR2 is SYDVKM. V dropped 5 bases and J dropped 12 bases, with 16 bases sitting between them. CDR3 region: CASSNTRGTTFF. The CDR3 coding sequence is TGTGCCAGCAGTAATACACGGGGGACGACTTTCTTT.

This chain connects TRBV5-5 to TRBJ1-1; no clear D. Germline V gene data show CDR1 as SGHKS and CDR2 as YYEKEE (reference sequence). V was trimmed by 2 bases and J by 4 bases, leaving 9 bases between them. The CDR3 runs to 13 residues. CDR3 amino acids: CASSLEVSTEAFF. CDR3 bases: TGTGCCAGCAGCTTAGAAGTTAGCACTGAAGCTTTCTTT.

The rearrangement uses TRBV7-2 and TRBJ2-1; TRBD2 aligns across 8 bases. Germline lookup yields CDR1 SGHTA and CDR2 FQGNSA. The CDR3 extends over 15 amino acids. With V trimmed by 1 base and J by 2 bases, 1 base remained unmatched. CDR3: CASSLVAGPYNEQFF. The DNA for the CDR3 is TGTGCCAGCAGCTTAGTAGCGGGACCCTACAATGAGCAGTTCTTC. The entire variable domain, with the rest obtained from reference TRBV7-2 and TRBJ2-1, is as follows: GAGVSQSPSNKVTEKGKDVELRCDPISGHTALYWYRQSLGQGLEFLIYFQGNSAPDKSGLPSDRFSAERTGGSVSTLTIQRTQQEDSAVYLCASSLVAGPYNEQFFGPGTRLTVL.

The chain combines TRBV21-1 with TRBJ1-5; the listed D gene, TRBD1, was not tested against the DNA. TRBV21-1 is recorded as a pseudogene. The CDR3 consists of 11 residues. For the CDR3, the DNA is TGTGCCAGCAGCAAAGAGGACAGACAGCATTTT. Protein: CASSKEDRQHF.

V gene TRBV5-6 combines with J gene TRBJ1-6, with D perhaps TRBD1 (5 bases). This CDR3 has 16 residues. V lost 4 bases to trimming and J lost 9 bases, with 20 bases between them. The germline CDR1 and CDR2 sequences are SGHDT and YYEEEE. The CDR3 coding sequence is TGTGCCAGCAGCCCTCAGCAGGGTTTCCAAGGTTCACCCCTCCACTTT. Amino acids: CASSPQQGFQGSPLHF.

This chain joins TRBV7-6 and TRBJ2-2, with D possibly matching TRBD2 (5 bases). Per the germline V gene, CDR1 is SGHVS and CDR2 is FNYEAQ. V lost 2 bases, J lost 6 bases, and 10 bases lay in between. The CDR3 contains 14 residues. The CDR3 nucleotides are TGTGCCAGCAGCTTATATGCGGGTTCCGGGGAGCTGTTTTTT. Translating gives CASSLYAGSGELFF. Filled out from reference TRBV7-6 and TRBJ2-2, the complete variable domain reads GAGVSQSPRYKVTKRGQDVALRCDPISGHVSLYWYRQALGQGPEFLTYFNYEAQQDKSGLPNDRFSAERPEGSISTLTIQRTEQRDSAMYRCASSLYAGSGELFFGEGSRLTVL.

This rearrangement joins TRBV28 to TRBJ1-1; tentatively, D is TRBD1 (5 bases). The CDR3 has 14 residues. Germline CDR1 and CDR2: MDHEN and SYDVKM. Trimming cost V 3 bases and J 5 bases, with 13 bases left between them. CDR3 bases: TGTGCCAGCAGTTTCGGGCAGGGCAATACTGAAGCTTTCTTT. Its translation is CASSFGQGNTEAFF.

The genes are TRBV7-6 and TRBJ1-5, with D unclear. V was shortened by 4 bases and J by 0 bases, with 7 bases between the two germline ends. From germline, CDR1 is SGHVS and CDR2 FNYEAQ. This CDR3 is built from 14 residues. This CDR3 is CASSSGFSNQPQHF. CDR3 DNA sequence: TGTGCCAGCAGCTCGGGGTTTAGCAATCAGCCCCAGCATTTT.

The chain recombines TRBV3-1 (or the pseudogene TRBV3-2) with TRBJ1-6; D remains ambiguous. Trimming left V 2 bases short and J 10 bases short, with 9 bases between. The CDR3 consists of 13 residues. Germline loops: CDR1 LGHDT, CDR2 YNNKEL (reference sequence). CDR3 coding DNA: TGTGCCAGCAGCCAATTCAATAGATCACCCCTCCACTTT. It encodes CASSQFNRSPLHF.

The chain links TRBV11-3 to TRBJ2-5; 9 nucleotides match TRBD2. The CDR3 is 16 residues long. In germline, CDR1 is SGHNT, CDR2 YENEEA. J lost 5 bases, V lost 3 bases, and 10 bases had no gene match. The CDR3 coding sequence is TGTGCCAGCAGCTTTGGGGTAGCGGGAGCGGTTGAGACCCAGTACTTC. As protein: CASSFGVAGAVETQYF.

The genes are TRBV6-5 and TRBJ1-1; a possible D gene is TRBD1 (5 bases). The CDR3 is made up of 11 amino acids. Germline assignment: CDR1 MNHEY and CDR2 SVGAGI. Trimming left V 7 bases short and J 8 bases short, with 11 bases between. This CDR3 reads CASKTDREAFF. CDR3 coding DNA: TGTGCCAGCAAGACTGACAGAGAAGCTTTCTTT.

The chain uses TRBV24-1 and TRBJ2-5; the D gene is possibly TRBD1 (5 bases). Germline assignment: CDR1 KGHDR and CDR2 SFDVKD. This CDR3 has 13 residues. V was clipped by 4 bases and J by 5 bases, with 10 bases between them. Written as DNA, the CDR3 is TGTGCCACCAGTGACGTAGGGGTGGAGACCCAGTACTTC. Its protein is CATSDVGVETQYF.